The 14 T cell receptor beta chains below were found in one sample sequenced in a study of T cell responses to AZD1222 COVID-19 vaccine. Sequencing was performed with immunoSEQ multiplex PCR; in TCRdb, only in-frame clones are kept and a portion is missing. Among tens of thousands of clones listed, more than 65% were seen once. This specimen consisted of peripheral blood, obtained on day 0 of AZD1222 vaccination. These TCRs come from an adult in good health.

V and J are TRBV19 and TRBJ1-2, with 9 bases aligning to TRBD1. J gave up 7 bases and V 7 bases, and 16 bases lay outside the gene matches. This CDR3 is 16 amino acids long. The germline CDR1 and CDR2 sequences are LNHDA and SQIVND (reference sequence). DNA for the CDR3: TGTGCCAGTATGTCCGAGGACAGGGGTAGTCATGGTGGCTACACCTTC. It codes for CASMSEDRGSHGGYTF.

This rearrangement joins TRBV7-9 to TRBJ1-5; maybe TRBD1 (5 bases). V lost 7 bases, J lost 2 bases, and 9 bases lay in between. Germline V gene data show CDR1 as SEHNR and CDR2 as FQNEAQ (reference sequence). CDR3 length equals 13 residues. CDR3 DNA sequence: TGTGCCAGCACCCTAGGGGGCAATCAGCCCCAGCATTTT. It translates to CASTLGGNQPQHF.

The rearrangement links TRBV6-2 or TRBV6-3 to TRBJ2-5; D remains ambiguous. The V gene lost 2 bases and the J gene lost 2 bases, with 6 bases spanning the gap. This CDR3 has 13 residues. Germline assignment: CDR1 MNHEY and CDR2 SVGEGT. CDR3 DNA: TGTGCCAGCAGTTACGTCCTGCAAGAGACCCAGTACTTC. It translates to CASSYVLQETQYF.

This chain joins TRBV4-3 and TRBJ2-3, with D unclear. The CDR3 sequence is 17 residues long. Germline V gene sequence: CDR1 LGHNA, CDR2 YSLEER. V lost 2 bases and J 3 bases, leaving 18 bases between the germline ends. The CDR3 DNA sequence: TGCGCCAGCAGCCAATCACTGGGAACACTCAATACAGATACGCAGTATTTT. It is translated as CASSQSLGTLNTDTQYF.

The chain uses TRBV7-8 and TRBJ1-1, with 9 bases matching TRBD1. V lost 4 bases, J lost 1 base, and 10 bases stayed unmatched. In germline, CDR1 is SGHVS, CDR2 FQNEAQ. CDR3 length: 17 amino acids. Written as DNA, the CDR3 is TGTGCCAGCAGCTCCGGACAGGGGATGGGGTGGAACACTGAAGCTTTCTTT. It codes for CASSSGQGMGWNTEAFF.

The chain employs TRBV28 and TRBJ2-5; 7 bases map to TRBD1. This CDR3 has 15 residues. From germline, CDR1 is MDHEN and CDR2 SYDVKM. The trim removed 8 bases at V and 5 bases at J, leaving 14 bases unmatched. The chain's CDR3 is CASGKRQGSGETQYF. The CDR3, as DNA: TGTGCCAGCGGGAAGCGACAGGGTTCTGGGGAGACCCAGTACTTC. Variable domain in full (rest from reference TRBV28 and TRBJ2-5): DVKVTQSSRYLVKRTGEKVFLECVQDMDHENMFWYRQDPGLGLRLIYFSYDVKMKEKGDIPEGYSVSREKKERFSLILESASTNQTSMYLCASGKRQGSGETQYFGPGTRLLVL.

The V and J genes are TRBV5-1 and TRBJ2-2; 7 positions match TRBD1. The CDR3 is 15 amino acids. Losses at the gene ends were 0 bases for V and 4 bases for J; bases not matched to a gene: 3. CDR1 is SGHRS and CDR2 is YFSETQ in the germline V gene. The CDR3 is CASSLEGQTTGELFF. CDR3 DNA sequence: TGCGCCAGCAGCTTGGAGGGACAGACCACCGGGGAGCTGTTTTTT. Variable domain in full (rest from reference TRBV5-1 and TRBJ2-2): KAGVTQTPRYLIKTRGQQVTLSCSPISGHRSVSWYQQTPGQGLQFLFEYFSETQRNKGNFPGRFSGRQFSNSRSEMNVSTLELGDSALYLCASSLEGQTTGELFFGEGSRLTVL.

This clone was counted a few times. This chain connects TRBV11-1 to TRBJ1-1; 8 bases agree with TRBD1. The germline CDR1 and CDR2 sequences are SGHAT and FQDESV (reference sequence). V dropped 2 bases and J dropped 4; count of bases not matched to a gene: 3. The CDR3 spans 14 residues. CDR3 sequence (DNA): TGTGCCAGCAGCTTACAGGGGGCGGGCACTGAAGCTTTCTTT. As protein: CASSLQGAGTEAFF. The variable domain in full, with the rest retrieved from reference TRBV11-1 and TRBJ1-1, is EAEVAQSPRYKITEKSQAVAFWCDPISGHATLYWYRQILGQGPELLVQFQDESVVDDSQLPKDRFSAERLKGVDSTLKIQPAELGDSAMYLCASSLQGAGTEAFFGQGTRLTVV.

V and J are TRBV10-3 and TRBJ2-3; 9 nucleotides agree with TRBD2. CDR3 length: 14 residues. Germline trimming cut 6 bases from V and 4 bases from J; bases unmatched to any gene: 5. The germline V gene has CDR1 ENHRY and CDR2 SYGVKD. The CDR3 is CAISETSGADTQYF. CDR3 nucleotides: TGTGCCATCAGCGAGACTAGCGGTGCAGATACGCAGTATTTT.

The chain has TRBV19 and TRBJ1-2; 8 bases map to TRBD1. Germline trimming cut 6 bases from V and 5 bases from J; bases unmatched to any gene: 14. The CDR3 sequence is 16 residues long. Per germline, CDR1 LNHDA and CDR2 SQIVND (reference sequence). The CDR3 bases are TGTGCCAGTAGACGAGCTCCCGGACAGGGCAGGTATGGCTACACCTTC. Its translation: CASRRAPGQGRYGYTF. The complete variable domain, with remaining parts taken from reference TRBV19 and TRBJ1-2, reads DGGITQSPKYLFRKEGQNVTLSCEQNLNHDAMYWYRQDPGQGLRLIYYSQIVNDFQKGDIAEGYSVSREKKESFPLTVTSAQKNPTAFYLCASRRAPGQGRYGYTFGSGTRLTVV.

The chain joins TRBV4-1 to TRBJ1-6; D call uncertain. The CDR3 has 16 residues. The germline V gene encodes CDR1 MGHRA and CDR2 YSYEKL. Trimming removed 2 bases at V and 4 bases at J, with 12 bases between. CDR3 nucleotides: TGCGCCAGCAGCCAAACCATAGGTGGATATAATTCACCCCTCCACTTT. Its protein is CASSQTIGGYNSPLHF.

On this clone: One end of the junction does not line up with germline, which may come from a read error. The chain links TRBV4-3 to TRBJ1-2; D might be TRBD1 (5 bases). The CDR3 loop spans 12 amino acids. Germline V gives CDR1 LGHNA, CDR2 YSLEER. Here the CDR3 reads CASSPSQGHLNF. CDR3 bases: TGCGCCAGCAGCCCCAGTCAAGGACACCTCAACTTC.

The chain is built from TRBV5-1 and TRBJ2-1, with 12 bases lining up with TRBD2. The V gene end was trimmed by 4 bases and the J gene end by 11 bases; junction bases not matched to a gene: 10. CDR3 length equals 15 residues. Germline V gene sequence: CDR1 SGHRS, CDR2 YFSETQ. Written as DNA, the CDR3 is TGCGCCAGCAGCACTGGGACTAGCGGGTCGGATAAGCAGTTCTTC. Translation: CASSTGTSGSDKQFF.

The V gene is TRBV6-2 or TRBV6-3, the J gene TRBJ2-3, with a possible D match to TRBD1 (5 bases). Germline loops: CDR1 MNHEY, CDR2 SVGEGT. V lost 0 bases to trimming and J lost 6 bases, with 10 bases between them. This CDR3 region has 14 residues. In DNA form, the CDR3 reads TGTGCCAGCAGTTACTCGAAGGGGCGTGATACGCAGTATTTT. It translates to CASSYSKGRDTQYF.